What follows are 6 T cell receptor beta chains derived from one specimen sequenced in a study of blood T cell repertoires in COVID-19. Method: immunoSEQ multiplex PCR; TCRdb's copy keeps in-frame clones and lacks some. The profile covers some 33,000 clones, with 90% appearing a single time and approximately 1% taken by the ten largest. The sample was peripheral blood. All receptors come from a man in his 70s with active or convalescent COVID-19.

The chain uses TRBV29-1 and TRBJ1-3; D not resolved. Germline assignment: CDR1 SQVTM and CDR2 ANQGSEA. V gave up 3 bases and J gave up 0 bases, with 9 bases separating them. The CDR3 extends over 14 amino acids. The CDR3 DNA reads TGCAGCGTTGATGGGGAGAGCTCTGGAAACACCATATATTTT. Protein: CSVDGESSGNTIYF.

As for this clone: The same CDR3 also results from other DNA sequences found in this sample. CDR3 in amino acids: CASSLVGGQRSSYEQYF. CDR3 nucleotide sequence: TGTGCCAGCAGCTTAGTGGGGGGACAGCGAAGCTCCTACGAGCAGTACTTC. The J gene is TRBJ2-7, the V gene TRBV7-2; D might be TRBD1 (7 bases). The CDR3 consists of 17 residues. V lost 1 base and J 0 bases, leaving 16 bases between the germline ends. Per the germline V gene, CDR1 is SGHTA and CDR2 is FQGNSA.

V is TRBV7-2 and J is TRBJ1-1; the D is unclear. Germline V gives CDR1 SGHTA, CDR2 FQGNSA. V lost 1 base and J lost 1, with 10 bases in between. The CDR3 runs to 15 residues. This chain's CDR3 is CASSLGAPPNTEAFF. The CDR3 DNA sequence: TGTGCCAGCAGCTTAGGAGCACCCCCGAACACTGAAGCTTTCTTT.

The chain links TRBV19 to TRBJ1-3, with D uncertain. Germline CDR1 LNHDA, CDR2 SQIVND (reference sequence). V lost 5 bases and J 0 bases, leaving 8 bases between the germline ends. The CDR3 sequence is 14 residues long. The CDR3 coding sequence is TGTGCCAGTAGTTCTCCGGGCTCTGGAAACACCATATATTTT. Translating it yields CASSSPGSGNTIYF.

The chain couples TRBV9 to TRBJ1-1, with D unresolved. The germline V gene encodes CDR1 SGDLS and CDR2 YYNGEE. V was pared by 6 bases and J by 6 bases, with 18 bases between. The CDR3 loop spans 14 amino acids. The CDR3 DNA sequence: TGTGCCAGCACCCCGTATGATCTCACAGCTGAAGCTTTCTTT. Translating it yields CASTPYDLTAEAFF.

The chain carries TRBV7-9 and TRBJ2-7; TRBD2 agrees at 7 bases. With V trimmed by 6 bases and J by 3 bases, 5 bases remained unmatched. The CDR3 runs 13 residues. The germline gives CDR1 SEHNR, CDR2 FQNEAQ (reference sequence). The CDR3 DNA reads TGTGCCAGCAGTGGGGACTACGGCTACGAGCAGTACTTC. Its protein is CASSGDYGYEQYF.